What follows is one T cell receptor (beta chain) and its context. The sample contains more than one DNA sequence encoding this CDR3. In the study's own analysis: Amplification of reference gene primers provided the estimated nucleated cell counts. Libraries were prepared by immunoSEQ multiplex PCR; TCRdb keeps only in-frame clonotypes and omits some of them. That table furnishes V, J and clone size, whereas the DNA furnished D and trimming. Among around 150,000 clones listed, roughly four fifths were seen once. The data were taken from a study of blood T cell repertoires in COVID-19. The wider study: COVID-19 samples collected from the United States, Italy and Spain covered acute and convalescent phases. Nucleic acid was either cDNA or gDNA, and it came from T cells, B-cell-depleted T cells, or PBMCs.

Germline CDR1 SGHTA, CDR2 FQGNSA. V was pared by 5 bases and J by 1 base, with 7 bases of the junction left unmatched. The CDR3 loop spans 15 amino acids. The TCR was taken from a woman older than 75 with acute or convalescent COVID-19. The chain joins TRBV7-2 to TRBJ1-1; TRBD1 agrees at 7 bases. Sequences were obtained from peripheral blood. The CDR3 sequence is CASSTRTGTNTEAFF. The CDR3 DNA is TGTGCCAGCAGCACCAGGACAGGTACGAACACTGAAGCTTTCTTT.